These 9 T cell receptor beta chains came from one sample sequenced in a study of shared clonotypes between healthy human individuals. The data were produced by immunoSEQ multiplex PCR, yet TCRdb's version contains in-frame clones alone and is incomplete. The sample carries hundreds of thousands of clones, around 87% recorded once. The material sequenced was memory CD8+ T cells sorted from blood. Documented subset: CD45RO+ cells pooled with CCR7-negative TemRA cells. Receptors originate from a man aged 18 to 30 in good health.

This sequence joins TRBV27 and TRBJ1-5; D may be TRBD1 (6 bases). This CDR3 comprises 15 residues. V lost 2 bases to trimming and J lost 2 bases, with 10 bases between them. Germline CDR1 reads MNHEY; CDR2 reads SMNVEV (reference sequence). The CDR3 here is CASSLEQGGNQPQHF. The CDR3 nucleotides read TGTGCCAGCAGTTTAGAACAGGGTGGCAATCAGCCCCAGCATTTT.

The rearrangement links TRBV2 to TRBJ1-2, with no clear D. CDR1 is SNHLY, CDR2 FYNNEI, per germline. CDR3 length equals 14 residues. V dropped 5 bases and J dropped 0 bases, with 10 bases sitting between them. CDR3 loop: CASSSEKANYGYTF. CDR3 coding DNA: TGTGCCAGCAGTAGCGAGAAAGCTAACTATGGCTACACCTTC.

The V and J genes are TRBV28 and TRBJ1-5; weak D call: TRBD1 (6 bases). V was clipped by 7 bases and J by 6 bases, with 13 bases between them. The germline CDR1 and CDR2 sequences are MDHEN and SYDVKM. The CDR3 has 13 residues. The CDR3 region is CASNPGGGQPQHF. Here the CDR3 DNA reads TGTGCCAGCAACCCGGGGGGCGGTCAGCCCCAGCATTTT.

V and J are TRBV2 and TRBJ2-4, with TRBD2 as a possible D gene (5 bases). Trimming stripped 11 bases from V and 8 bases from J, with 16 bases between. This CDR3 contains 12 residues. Germline V gene data show CDR1 as SNHLY and CDR2 as FYNNEI. DNA for the CDR3: TGTGCCTCATCCGGGATGAACGACATTCAGTACTTC. Protein product: CASSGMNDIQYF.

This sequence joins TRBV2 and TRBJ2-2, with 7 bases that match TRBD1. V was clipped by 8 bases and J by 2 bases; unmatched bases: 2. CDR3 length equals 13 residues. CDR1 is SNHLY and CDR2 is FYNNEI in the germline V gene. CDR3 sequence reads: CASEGANTGELFF. The DNA of the CDR3 is TGTGCCAGCGAGGGGGCCAACACCGGGGAGCTGTTTTTT.

The V gene is TRBV28, the J gene TRBJ2-7; a weak D match, TRBD2 (6 bases). Per the germline V gene, CDR1 is MDHEN and CDR2 is SYDVKM. V lost 6 bases and J lost 4, with 19 bases in between. The CDR3 runs 15 residues. Here the CDR3 reads CASSWGLLGPYEQYF. The DNA for the CDR3 is TGTGCCAGCAGCTGGGGACTCTTGGGGCCGTACGAGCAGTACTTC.

The V gene is TRBV7-9, the J gene TRBJ2-7; D might be TRBD1 (6 bases). Germline CDR1 is SEHNR and CDR2 is FQNEAQ (reference sequence). V shed 0 bases and J shed 3 bases, with 12 bases lying between them. The length of the CDR3 is 15 residues. CDR3 nucleotides: TGTGCCAGCAGCTTAGCTCAGGGGTTCTTCTACGAGCAGTACTTC. Its protein product is CASSLAQGFFYEQYF.

The J gene is TRBJ2-7, the V gene TRBV6-5, with a weak D call TRBD1 (6 bases). Per germline, CDR1 MNHEY and CDR2 SVGAGI. V dropped 2 bases and J dropped 0 bases, with 14 bases sitting between them. This CDR3 is 16 amino acids long. The CDR3 protein is CASSYGSTGSSYEQYF. In DNA, the CDR3 is TGTGCCAGCAGTTACGGGTCTACAGGGAGCTCCTACGAGCAGTACTTC.

This clone appeared once. The chain links TRBV4-1 to TRBJ2-2; the match to TRBD2 covers 8 bases. The CDR3 has 21 residues. Germline V lookup: CDR1 MGHRA, CDR2 YSYEKL. The junction had 16 bases not matched to a gene; V was cut back by 1 base and J by 0 bases. CDR3 nucleotide sequence: TGCGCCAGCAGCCAAGTAAGGGGTATTAGCGGGAACTCGGCGAACACCGGGGAGCTGTTTTTT. Protein product: CASSQVRGISGNSANTGELFF.